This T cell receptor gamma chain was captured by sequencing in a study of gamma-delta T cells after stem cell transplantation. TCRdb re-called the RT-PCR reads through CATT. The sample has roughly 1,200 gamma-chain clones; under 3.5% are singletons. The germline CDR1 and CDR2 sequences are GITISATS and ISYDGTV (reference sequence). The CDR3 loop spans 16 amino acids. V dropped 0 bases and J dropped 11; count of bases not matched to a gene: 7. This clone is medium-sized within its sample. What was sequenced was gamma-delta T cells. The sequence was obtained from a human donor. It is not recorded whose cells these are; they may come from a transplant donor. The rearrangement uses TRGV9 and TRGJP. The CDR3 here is CALWEVGTVGKKIKVF. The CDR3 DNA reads TGTGCCTTGTGGGAGGTGGGGACGGTGGGCAAAAAAATCAAGGTATTT.